This entry lists 17 T cell receptor beta chains sequenced from one sample in a study of graft-versus-host responses after intestinal transplantation. Produced via immunoSEQ multiplex PCR; TCRdb's table is partial and in-frame only. The data contain about 37,000 clones, about nine tenths of them singletons. Tissue from the graft was processed to free its intraepithelial and lamina propria lymphocytes. This specimen consisted of ileum tissue, obtained 204 days after intestinal transplant. Receptors originate from a human patient who received an intestinal transplant, so some T cells may come from the graft donor.

V usage is TRBV5-6 and J usage is TRBJ2-7; 8 bases align to TRBD2. With 6 bases clipped from V and 0 bases from J, the junction kept 5 bases outside the gene matches. This CDR3 region has 14 residues. Germline-derived CDR1 and CDR2 are SGHDT and YYEEEE. DNA for the CDR3: TGTGCCAGCACCCTTAGCGGGGTCTCCTACGAGCAGTACTTC. Its protein product is CASTLSGVSYEQYF.

The chain employs TRBV13 and TRBJ2-1; 8 bases fit TRBD1. CDR3 length: 14 amino acids. The V gene's germline CDR1 is PRHDT and CDR2 FYEKMQ (reference sequence). The junction had 7 bases not matched to a gene; V was cut back by 5 bases and J by 7 bases. CDR3 nucleotides: TGTGCCAGCAGCCCCGGGCAGGGGGCGAATGAGCAGTTCTTC. Protein sequence: CASSPGQGANEQFF.

V usage is TRBV4-2 and J usage is TRBJ2-5, with 10 bases fitting TRBD2. The V segment lost 1 base and the J segment 4 bases; nucleotides outside the gene matches: 9. Germline lookup yields CDR1 LGHNA and CDR2 YNFKEQ. The CDR3 sequence is 17 residues long. The CDR3 DNA is TGTGCCAGCAGCCAAGTGATGAAAGCGGGGGGGCTAGAGACCCAGTACTTC. Translating it yields CASSQVMKAGGLETQYF.

This chain uses TRBV25-1 with TRBJ2-5; D is unresolved. The CDR3 covers 13 residues. Germline V CDR1 and CDR2: MGHDK, SYGVNS. The V end was cut by 3 bases, the J end by 5 bases, with 10 bases between. CDR3 loop: CASSDSSGETQYF. The CDR3 DNA reads as TGTGCCAGCAGTGACAGTTCCGGGGAGACCCAGTACTTC.

The chain has TRBV28 and TRBJ2-7, with D perhaps matching TRBD2 (7 bases). This CDR3 has 14 amino acids. V was pared by 0 bases and J by 5 bases, with 11 bases between. The germline CDR1 and CDR2 sequences are MDHEN and SYDVKM. CDR3 nucleotide sequence: TGTGCCAGCAGTTTATGGGGGGGGGCCGACGAGCAGTACTTC. This encodes CASSLWGGADEQYF.

This clone was recorded only once. The CDR3 spells CAISPLAAYGYTF. The CDR3 coding sequence is TGTGCCATCAGTCCTTTGGCGGCCTATGGCTACACCTTC. The chain has TRBV10-3 and TRBJ1-2; D is unresolved. The V end was cut by 5 bases, the J end by 4 bases, with 11 bases between. The CDR3 runs to 13 residues. CDR1 is ENHRY, CDR2 SYGVKD, per germline.

V gene TRBV11-2 combines with J gene TRBJ2-4; no clear D gene. Trimming cost V 1 base and J 1 base, with 11 bases left between them. Germline values: CDR1 SGHAT, CDR2 FQNNGV. This CDR3 is 16 amino acids long. Written as DNA, the CDR3 is TGTGCCAGCAGCTTAGGAACTCTGAAGGCCAAAAACATTCAGTACTTC. It encodes CASSLGTLKAKNIQYF.

The chain employs TRBV7-3 and TRBJ2-1, with TRBD2 matching over 9 bases. V trimming: 5 bases; J trimming: 2 bases; junction bases outside the gene matches: 4. Looked up from germline, CDR1 is SGHTA and CDR2 is FQGTGA. This CDR3 has 15 residues. CDR3 sequence: CASSQASGAYNEQFF. As DNA, the CDR3 is TGTGCCAGCAGCCAAGCTAGCGGGGCCTACAATGAGCAGTTCTTC.

The gene calls are TRBV28 and TRBJ1-1, with D possibly being TRBD1 (5 bases). Looked up from germline, CDR1 is MDHEN and CDR2 is SYDVKM. The length of the CDR3 is 15 residues. V was clipped by 6 bases and J by 0 bases, with 14 bases between them. The CDR3: CASSLHRKVNTEAFF. CDR3 DNA: TGTGCCAGCAGCCTCCACAGGAAGGTGAACACTGAAGCTTTCTTT.

This rearrangement joins TRBV2 to TRBJ2-5, with D unresolved. The CDR3 spans 14 residues. Germline CDR1 and CDR2: SNHLY and FYNNEI. Trimming took 3 bases from V and 5 from J, leaving 13 bases between them. In nucleotides, the CDR3 is TGTGCCAGCAGTGATATGACTTCTGACGAGACCCAGTACTTC. Translating it yields CASSDMTSDETQYF.

V gene TRBV29-1 combines with J gene TRBJ2-1, with D maybe TRBD2 (5 bases). The CDR3 consists of 19 residues. V lost 0 bases to trimming and J lost 0 bases, with 21 bases between them. Germline V gene lookup returns CDR1 SQVTM and CDR2 ANQGSEA. CDR3 residues: CSVEDLQSGSGISYNEQFF. The CDR3 coding sequence is TGCAGCGTTGAAGATCTTCAGTCGGGAAGTGGGATCTCCTACAATGAGCAGTTCTTC.

The V call is TRBV19, the J call TRBJ1-5, with a possible D match to TRBD1 (5 bases). Deletions cut 0 bases from V and 7 bases from J, with 7 bases between. The germline V gene encodes CDR1 LNHDA and CDR2 SQIVND (reference sequence). The CDR3 loop spans 13 amino acids. The CDR3 DNA sequence: TGTGCCAGTAGTATAGACAGGGTCCAGCCCCAGCATTTT. Its translation is CASSIDRVQPQHF.

The chain couples TRBV27 to TRBJ1-6, with D unclear. This CDR3 has 12 residues. Per germline, CDR1 MNHEY and CDR2 SMNVEV (reference sequence). Trimming stripped 6 bases from V and 8 bases from J, with 8 bases between. CDR3 coding DNA: TGTGCCAGCAGCGCGCCCGATTCACCCCTCCACTTT. This translates into CASSAPDSPLHF.

The rearrangement links TRBV13 to TRBJ2-7, with 11 bases aligning to TRBD2. The CDR3 has 15 amino acids. The V gene's germline CDR1 is PRHDT and CDR2 FYEKMQ (reference sequence). The junction had 6 bases not matched to a gene; V was cut back by 5 bases and J by 3 bases. Written as DNA, the CDR3 is TGTGCCAGCAGCGCGGCCGGGACTAGCGGCTACGAGCAGTACTTC. Its protein is CASSAAGTSGYEQYF.

This clone was observed a single time. The V and J genes are TRBV5-1 and TRBJ2-7; tentatively, D is TRBD1 (5 bases). V was shortened by 2 bases and J by 3 bases, with 12 bases between the two germline ends. The germline V gene has CDR1 SGHRS and CDR2 YFSETQ. The CDR3 has 14 amino acids. CDR3 bases: TGCGCCAGCAGCTTAGAGGCAGGGCGCTACGAGCAGTACTTC. It specifies CASSLEAGRYEQYF.

The rearrangement uses TRBV5-4 and TRBJ1-5, with 7 bases aligning to TRBD1. Germline CDR1 is SGHNT and CDR2 is YYREEE (reference sequence). Trimming cost V 4 bases and J 2 bases; bases outside gene matches: 3. The CDR3 spans 14 residues. CDR3 sequence: CASSAGGGNQPQHF. The DNA for the CDR3 is TGTGCCAGCAGCGCAGGGGGAGGCAATCAGCCCCAGCATTTT.

The chain uses TRBV29-1 and TRBJ2-7; D is unresolved. The V and J ends lost 6 bases and 0 bases respectively, with 12 bases between them. CDR3 length: 13 residues. Germline V gene lookup returns CDR1 SQVTM and CDR2 ANQGSEA. CDR3 nucleotide sequence: TGCAGCGTAATTTGGGCACCCTCCTACGAGCAGTACTTC. This sequence encodes CSVIWAPSYEQYF.